These 21 T cell receptor beta chains were all obtained from the same sample, sequenced in a study of blood T cell repertoires in COVID-19. Profiled with immunoSEQ multiplex PCR; TCRdb holds only in-frame clones, not every one. The table has about 120,000 clones, roughly 84% seen once. The specimen was peripheral blood. These receptors all stem from a woman in her 70s who had recovered from COVID-19.

The chain is built from TRBV5-1 and TRBJ1-2; TRBD1 matches at 9 bases. Germline V lookup: CDR1 SGHRS, CDR2 YFSETQ. This CDR3 spans 14 amino acids. Unmatched junction bases numbered 6, after V lost 3 bases and J lost 6 bases. The CDR3 here is CASSSWTGADGYTF. The CDR3 coding sequence is TGCGCCAGCAGCTCGTGGACAGGGGCGGATGGCTACACCTTC.

The chain uses TRBV30 and TRBJ1-1, with TRBD1 identical over 7 bases. This CDR3 region has 16 residues. Germline V gives CDR1 GTSNPN, CDR2 SVGIG (reference sequence). Trimming cost V 4 bases and J 5 bases; bases outside gene matches: 16. CDR3 sequence (DNA): TGTGCCTGGATTGGTTTGGTCGCAGGGGACAGTACTGAAGCTTTCTTT. Translating it yields CAWIGLVAGDSTEAFF.

The chain employs TRBV5-6 and TRBJ1-1; a weak D match, TRBD1 (5 bases). CDR1 and CDR2 (germline): SGHDT, YYEEEE. Trimming took off 1 base at V and 1 base at J, with 11 bases between the two ends. The length of the CDR3 is 15 residues. CDR3 DNA sequence: TGTGCCAGCAGCTTGCCGCTGACAGCGAACACTGAAGCTTTCTTT. Amino acid sequence: CASSLPLTANTEAFF.

The rearrangement joins TRBV28 to TRBJ2-7; D is perhaps TRBD2 (6 bases). Germline CDR1 and CDR2: MDHEN and SYDVKM. The V end lost 4 bases, the J end lost 4 bases, and 17 bases lay between the germline ends. The CDR3 has 15 amino acids. The CDR3 loop reads CASSYYGGASYEQYF. In nucleotides, the CDR3 is TGTGCCAGCAGTTACTACGGGGGTGCTTCTTACGAGCAGTACTTC.

A few counts support this clone. This chain connects TRBV18 to TRBJ2-3, with unresolved D. Germline V gives CDR1 KGHSH, CDR2 LQKENI. The CDR3 totals 13 residues. The V and J ends lost 3 bases and 2 bases respectively, with 6 bases between them. The CDR3 protein is CASSPRTTDTQYF. CDR3 sequence (DNA): TGTGCCAGCTCACCGAGAACCACAGATACGCAGTATTTT. Based on the CDR3 plus reference TRBV18 and TRBJ2-3, the full variable domain is NAGVMQNPRHLVRRRGQEARLRCSPMKGHSHVYWYRQLPEEGLKFMVYLQKENIIDESGMPKERFSAEFPKEGPSILRIQQVVRGDSAAYFCASSPRTTDTQYFGPGTRLTVL.

This rearrangement joins TRBV9 to TRBJ1-1; D might be TRBD1 (6 bases). Germline-derived CDR1 and CDR2 are SGDLS and YYNGEE. Between the trimmed V and J ends, which lost 4 bases and 11 bases, there was a span of 15 bases. This CDR3 contains 12 residues. CDR3 nucleotides: TGTGCCAGCAGCCCTCAGGGTAGGGGGGCTTTCTTT. Translation gives CASSPQGRGAFF.

The V gene is TRBV29-1, the J gene TRBJ2-3; possible D gene TRBD1, 5 bases. CDR1 and CDR2 from the germline V gene are SQVTM and ANQGSEA. The CDR3 consists of 13 residues. Trimming cost V 7 bases and J 4 bases, with 15 bases left between them. This CDR3 reads CSGSGSWADTQYF. The CDR3 nucleotides read TGCAGCGGGTCAGGGTCGTGGGCAGATACGCAGTATTTT.

This clone was recorded once. The chain recombines TRBV7-2 with TRBJ2-3, with 11 bases aligning to TRBD2. The CDR3 has 16 amino acids. V shed 5 bases and J 5 bases; nucleotides not matched to a gene: 9. Germline V CDR1 and CDR2: SGHTA, FQGNSA. DNA for the CDR3: TGTGCCAGCAGCAGGAGACTAGCGGGGCCCCGAGATACGCAGTATTTT. This codes for CASSRRLAGPRDTQYF.

This chain connects TRBV4-3 to TRBJ2-7; TRBD1 matches at 7 bases. CDR1 is LGHNA and CDR2 is YSLEER in the germline V gene. CDR3 length: 16 amino acids. J gave up 2 bases and V 1 base, and 8 bases lay outside the gene matches. The CDR3 region is CASSQGVWQGAYEQYF. CDR3 DNA sequence: TGCGCCAGCAGCCAAGGAGTATGGCAGGGGGCCTACGAGCAGTACTTC.

This clone came up a few times. The genes are TRBV11-2 and TRBJ1-1; 7 nucleotides align to TRBD1. Germline CDR1 and CDR2: SGHAT and FQNNGV. This CDR3 has 15 residues. V gave up 1 base and J gave up 3 bases; unmatched junction bases: 5. The CDR3 DNA reads as TGTGCCAGCAGCTTAGTTCCTACAGGGGACACTGAAGCTTTCTTT. This sequence encodes CASSLVPTGDTEAFF.

The chain employs TRBV19 and TRBJ1-1; 8 positions match TRBD1. Germline V gene data show CDR1 as LNHDA and CDR2 as SQIVND (reference sequence). CDR3 length equals 14 residues. V dropped 7 bases and J dropped 2; count of bases not matched to a gene: 6. Written as DNA, the CDR3 is TGTGCCAGTAAATGGGACAGGACAAACACTGAAGCTTTCTTT. It codes for CASKWDRTNTEAFF. The whole variable domain, filled in from reference TRBV19 and TRBJ1-1, reads DGGITQSPKYLFRKEGQNVTLSCEQNLNHDAMYWYRQDPGQGLRLIYYSQIVNDFQKGDIAEGYSVSREKKESFPLTVTSAQKNPTAFYLCASKWDRTNTEAFFGQGTRLTVV.

This chain links TRBV28 with TRBJ1-3; 10 nucleotides match TRBD1. Germline loops: CDR1 MDHEN, CDR2 SYDVKM. The V gene end was trimmed by 8 bases and the J gene end by 7 bases; junction bases not matched to a gene: 8. The CDR3 consists of 14 residues. CDR3 protein: CASGTPGQGNTIYF. CDR3 DNA sequence: TGTGCCAGCGGGACACCGGGACAGGGGAACACCATATATTTT.

The rearrangement uses TRBV7-3 and TRBJ1-1; D remains ambiguous. Germline V gene data show CDR1 as SGHTA and CDR2 as FQGTGA. This CDR3 comprises 12 residues. The germline V and J ends were trimmed by 8 bases and 2 bases, with 9 bases remaining between them. The CDR3 is CASGRGNTEAFF. The CDR3 DNA reads as TGTGCCAGCGGCAGAGGAAACACTGAAGCTTTCTTT.

The gene calls are TRBV20-1 and TRBJ2-3; 7 nucleotides line up with TRBD1. The V segment lost 6 bases and the J segment 7 bases; nucleotides outside the gene matches: 4. Germline values: CDR1 DFQATT, CDR2 SNEGSKA (reference sequence). CDR3 size: 11 residues. The CDR3: CSALRGNTQYF. As DNA, the CDR3 is TGCAGTGCCCTCAGGGGGAATACGCAGTATTTT.

V is TRBV7-3 and J is TRBJ2-2; 8 bases are a match to TRBD2. Per the germline V gene, CDR1 is SGHTA and CDR2 is FQGTGA. CDR3 length: 17 amino acids. Trimming at V came to 1 base and at J to 6 bases, leaving 10 bases not matched to a gene. DNA of the CDR3: TGTGCCAGCAGCTTAAACGGGGGGGCCGAGTCCCCCGGGGAGCTGTTTTTT. Translated: CASSLNGGAESPGELFF.

The rearrangement joins TRBV21-1 to TRBJ1-5; the table calls TRBD1, which could not be checked here. TRBV21-1 corresponds to a pseudogene. The CDR3 covers 16 residues. The CDR3 loop is CASSKIGGTGAQPQHF. CDR3 DNA: TGTGCCAGCAGCAAGATCGGCGGGACAGGGGCTCAGCCCCAGCATTTT.

The chain uses TRBV5-4 and TRBJ2-7, with D perhaps TRBD2 (5 bases). Germline CDR1 and CDR2: SGHNT and YYREEE (reference sequence). The V end was cut by 2 bases, the J end by 2 bases, with 20 bases between. The CDR3 is 17 amino acids. The CDR3 reads CASSFPPGGPGAYEQYF. The CDR3 region has the DNA TGTGCCAGCAGCTTCCCACCAGGCGGTCCCGGGGCCTACGAGCAGTACTTC. Variable domain in full (rest from reference TRBV5-4 and TRBJ2-7): ETGVTQSPTHLIKTRGQQVTLRCSSQSGHNTVSWYQQALGQGPQFIFQYYREEENGRGNFPPRFSGLQFPNYSSELNVNALELDDSALYLCASSFPPGGPGAYEQYFGPGTRLTVT.

V and J are TRBV28 and TRBJ1-1; D is ambiguous. V lost 7 bases, J lost 0 bases, and 6 bases lay in between. The CDR3 is 12 amino acids. Germline CDR1 and CDR2: MDHEN and SYDVKM. Written as DNA, the CDR3 is TGTGCCAGCATGGAGATGAACACTGAAGCTTTCTTT. It is translated as CASMEMNTEAFF.

V and J are TRBV5-1 and TRBJ2-2, with 8 positions matching TRBD1. CDR3 size: 15 residues. Germline lookup yields CDR1 SGHRS and CDR2 YFSETQ. The J segment lost 7 bases and the V segment lost 0 bases, leaving 5 bases of the junction unmatched. CDR3: CASSLGQGTGGELFF. The CDR3, as DNA: TGCGCCAGCAGCTTGGGACAGGGGACCGGCGGGGAGCTGTTTTTT. The entire variable domain, with the rest obtained from reference TRBV5-1 and TRBJ2-2, is as follows: KAGVTQTPRYLIKTRGQQVTLSCSPISGHRSVSWYQQTPGQGLQFLFEYFSETQRNKGNFPGRFSGRQFSNSRSEMNVSTLELGDSALYLCASSLGQGTGGELFFGEGSRLTVL.

There are a few counts of this clone. V is TRBV28 and J is TRBJ1-2; a possible D gene is TRBD1 (5 bases). This CDR3 is 13 amino acids long. The V and J ends lost 4 bases and 8 bases respectively, with 14 bases between them. The germline CDR1 and CDR2 sequences are MDHEN and SYDVKM. CDR3 in amino acids: CASSSTGGWGYTF. The DNA of the CDR3 is TGTGCCAGCAGTTCCACGGGGGGATGGGGCTACACCTTC.

This chain links TRBV14 with TRBJ2-4; D possibly corresponds to TRBD2 (6 bases). Trimming took off 3 bases at V and 9 bases at J, with 6 bases between the two ends. The CDR3 covers 11 residues. The germline gives CDR1 SGHDN, CDR2 FVKESK. The CDR3 sequence: CASSQGGIQYF. The DNA for the CDR3 is TGTGCCAGCAGCCAGGGGGGCATTCAGTACTTC.